Presented here are 20 T cell receptor beta chains from one specimen sequenced in a study of T-cell memory formation after mild COVID-19. TCRdb independently ran MiXCR on the 5' RACE reads; one entry per CDR3 protein. The repertoire consists of about 500,000 distinct CDR3 sequences, with just over 20% occurring once and the leading ten covering approximately 12%. The material sequenced was PBMCs or a T cell subset sorted from them (not recorded which). These receptor sequences come from an adult woman who had mild COVID-19 (a few samples of this study predate the infection). Cell type and time point are not known.

In its sample, this clonotype was seen a few times. The CDR3 loop reads CATGWWGEQSYEQYF. The CDR3 DNA follows: TGTGCCACCGGCTGGTGGGGCGAACAGTCCTACGAGCAGTACTTC. The V call is TRBV24-1, the J call TRBJ2-7; the D gene is possibly TRBD1 (5 bases). The CDR3 runs to 15 residues. Trimming shortened V by 9 bases and J by 1 base, and 18 bases separated the two germline ends. Germline V CDR1 and CDR2: KGHDR, SFDVKD.

This clonotype was seen at least ten times. The chain uses TRBV3-1 and TRBJ2-5; tentatively, D is TRBD1 (5 bases). CDR1 LGHDT and CDR2 YNNKEL come from the germline V gene (reference sequence). This CDR3 contains 15 residues. V was pared by 2 bases and J by 4 bases, with 14 bases between. For the CDR3, the DNA is TGTGCCAGCAGCCAACAGGGTCCGGGTGTAGAGACCCAGTACTTC. This sequence encodes CASSQQGPGVETQYF.

The V call is TRBV7-8, the J call TRBJ2-1, with TRBD2 matching 11 bases. CDR3 size: 16 residues. Germline-derived CDR1 and CDR2 are SGHVS and FQNEAQ. With 2 bases clipped from V and 5 bases from J, the junction kept 5 bases outside the gene matches. CDR3 sequence reads: CASSLLAGGRDNEQFF. The DNA for the CDR3 is TGTGCCAGCAGCTTATTAGCGGGGGGGCGAGACAATGAGCAGTTCTTC.

This clonotype was counted a few times. The chain is built from TRBV30 and TRBJ2-7, with 10 positions matching TRBD1. The germline CDR1 and CDR2 sequences are GTSNPN and SVGIG (reference sequence). Trimming took 1 base from V and 7 from J; bases not matched to a gene: 4. The CDR3 spans 13 residues. CDR3 residues: CAWSAGQGREQYF. CDR3 nucleotide sequence: TGTGCCTGGAGTGCGGGACAGGGGAGGGAGCAGTACTTC.

A remark on this clonotype: A much larger clone differs from this one at a single base, so this may be a read error. The V call is TRBV5-1, the J call TRBJ1-1; D is perhaps TRBD1 (5 bases). Germline V lookup: CDR1 SGHRS, CDR2 YFSETQ. The CDR3 loop spans 14 amino acids. The chain's CDR3 is CSSSVSQENTEAFF. As DNA, the CDR3 is TGCTCCAGCAGCGTGTCACAGGAGAACACTGAAGCTTTCTTT.

This clonotype has a handful of counts. The V call is TRBV20-1, the J call TRBJ2-7; 10 bases map to TRBD1. V lost 0 bases, J lost 5 bases, and 1 base stayed unmatched. Germline V CDR1 and CDR2: DFQATT, SNEGSKA (reference sequence). CDR3 length: 13 residues. CDR3 bases: TGCAGTGCTAGAGATGGACAGGGGGACGAGCAGTACTTC. Residues: CSARDGQGDEQYF.

CDR3 sequence (DNA): TGTGCCAGCAGCCCACGACAGGGTCTGAATTCACCCCTCCACTTT. As protein: CASSPRQGLNSPLHF. The rearrangement links TRBV7-6 to TRBJ1-6; TRBD1 aligns across 7 bases. Losses at the gene ends were 5 bases for V and 7 bases for J; bases not matched to a gene: 8. CDR1 is SGHVS and CDR2 is FNYEAQ in the germline V gene. The CDR3 loop spans 15 amino acids.

V usage is TRBV18 and J usage is TRBJ2-6; 10 positions agree with TRBD2. The ends lost 1 base at V and 4 bases at J; junction bases unmatched: 10. The CDR3 has 19 residues. CDR1 is KGHSH and CDR2 is LQKENI in the germline V gene. The CDR3 region has the DNA TGTGCCAGCTCACCACGAGCGGGAGGGCCTGGGGCCGGGGCCAACGTCCTGACTTTC. Translating it yields CASSPRAGGPGAGANVLTF.

This clonotype was counted a few times. The chain is built from TRBV29-1 and TRBJ2-5; 10 nucleotides align to TRBD1. The CDR3 is 14 amino acids. Germline-derived CDR1 and CDR2 are SQVTM and ANQGSEA. The V segment lost 0 bases and the J segment 7 bases; nucleotides outside the gene matches: 5. The CDR3: CSVEEDRGRGTQYF. The CDR3 coding sequence is TGCAGCGTTGAAGAAGACAGGGGGCGGGGGACCCAGTACTTC.

This clonotype came up a few times. The chain employs TRBV6-2 or TRBV6-3 and TRBJ2-1, with 13 bases that match TRBD2. The CDR3 covers 18 residues. The germline CDR1 and CDR2 sequences are MNHEY and SVGEGT. V was pared by 10 bases and J by 6 bases, with 18 bases of the junction left unmatched. The DNA of the CDR3 is TGTGCCACCACCTGGGGGACTAGCGGGAACCCGTACCTCAATGAGCAGTTCTTC. Protein product: CATTWGTSGNPYLNEQFF.

In DNA, the CDR3 is TGTGCCAGCAGTTACGAGACTAGCGGGAGGAGGACAGATACGCAGTATTTT. This gives the protein CASSYETSGRRTDTQYF. This sequence joins TRBV6-2 or TRBV6-3 and TRBJ2-3, with 13 nucleotides matching TRBD2. The CDR3 runs 17 residues. CDR1 is MNHEY and CDR2 is SVGEGT in the germline V gene. V was clipped by 2 bases and J by 3 bases; unmatched bases: 5.

This clonotype has more than one count but fewer than ten. The chain recombines TRBV6-6 with TRBJ2-7; D is possibly TRBD1 (6 bases). Germline values: CDR1 MNHNY, CDR2 SVGAGI (reference sequence). CDR3 length: 15 amino acids. V dropped 2 bases and J dropped 3 bases, with 14 bases sitting between them. The CDR3 loop is CASSYSQRGIYEQYF. CDR3 bases: TGTGCCAGCAGTTACAGCCAGAGGGGGATCTACGAGCAGTACTTC.

The V and J genes are TRBV30 and TRBJ2-1; 8 nucleotides align to TRBD2. Germline V gene data show CDR1 as GTSNPN and CDR2 as SVGIG (reference sequence). After removal of 0 bases from V and 7 bases from J, the junction contained 5 bases not matched to a gene. The CDR3 length is 14 residues. This CDR3 is CAWSVLGGRNEQFF. For the CDR3, the DNA is TGTGCCTGGAGTGTACTTGGCGGGAGGAATGAGCAGTTCTTC.

J is TRBJ2-3 and V is TRBV4-3, with 9 bases matching TRBD2. V was pared by 2 bases and J by 3 bases, with 12 bases of the junction left unmatched. This CDR3 is 18 amino acids long. Germline CDR1 and CDR2: LGHNA and YSLEER. Written as DNA, the CDR3 is TGCGCCAGCAGCCAATACTCAGGGACTAGCCGTTCGACAGATACGCAGTATTTT. The encoded protein is CASSQYSGTSRSTDTQYF.

The chain uses TRBV7-6 and TRBJ2-7; D unclear. CDR3 length: 14 amino acids. V was pared by 0 bases and J by 2 bases, with 8 bases between. Germline V gives CDR1 SGHVS, CDR2 FNYEAQ. The CDR3, as DNA: TGTGCCAGCAGCTTAGCCGTGAGGACCTACGAGCAGTACTTC. Residues: CASSLAVRTYEQYF.

This chain joins TRBV12-3 or TRBV12-4 and TRBJ2-7, with TRBD1 matching over 10 bases. V gave up 4 bases and J gave up 4 bases; unmatched junction bases: 7. CDR3 length: 15 amino acids. This CDR3 reads CASSSPDRGRYEQYF. The DNA for the CDR3 is TGTGCCAGCAGTTCACCCGACAGGGGGCGGTACGAGCAGTACTTC.

This clonotype came up a few times. V usage is TRBV7-8 and J usage is TRBJ2-3; TRBD2 might be the D (6 bases). The germline V gene encodes CDR1 SGHVS and CDR2 FQNEAQ. The CDR3 is made up of 16 amino acids. V was clipped by 5 bases and J by 2 bases, with 17 bases between them. CDR3 loop: CASSRDEAGTTDTQYF. CDR3 sequence (DNA): TGTGCCAGCAGCCGGGACGAAGCGGGTACCACAGATACGCAGTATTTT.

This rearrangement joins TRBV4-2 to TRBJ1-3; D unresolved. The CDR3 length is 15 residues. Per germline, CDR1 LGHNA and CDR2 YNFKEQ. V dropped 0 bases and J dropped 0 bases, with 6 bases sitting between them. The CDR3 sequence: CASSQDTVSGNTIYF. In DNA, the CDR3 is TGTGCCAGCAGCCAAGATACGGTCTCTGGAAACACCATATATTTT.

The sample holds a few counts of this clonotype. CDR3 sequence (DNA): TGTGCCAGCAGCTTAGCCAGGGTAAAGAATCAGCCCCAGCATTTT. Translation: CASSLARVKNQPQHF. The rearrangement uses TRBV7-8 and TRBJ1-5, with D maybe TRBD1 (5 bases). V dropped 0 bases and J dropped 4 bases, with 10 bases sitting between them. This CDR3 is 15 amino acids long. Germline V lookup: CDR1 SGHVS, CDR2 FQNEAQ.

V gene TRBV6-5 combines with J gene TRBJ2-1, with 7 bases matching TRBD1. This CDR3 is 15 amino acids long. From germline, CDR1 is MNHEY and CDR2 SVGAGI. V gave up 11 bases and J gave up 8 bases; unmatched junction bases: 18. CDR3 in DNA: TGTGCCGTATCGGACAGGTCGGCAGTCGAGGATGAGCAGTTCTTC. The encoded protein is CAVSDRSAVEDEQFF.